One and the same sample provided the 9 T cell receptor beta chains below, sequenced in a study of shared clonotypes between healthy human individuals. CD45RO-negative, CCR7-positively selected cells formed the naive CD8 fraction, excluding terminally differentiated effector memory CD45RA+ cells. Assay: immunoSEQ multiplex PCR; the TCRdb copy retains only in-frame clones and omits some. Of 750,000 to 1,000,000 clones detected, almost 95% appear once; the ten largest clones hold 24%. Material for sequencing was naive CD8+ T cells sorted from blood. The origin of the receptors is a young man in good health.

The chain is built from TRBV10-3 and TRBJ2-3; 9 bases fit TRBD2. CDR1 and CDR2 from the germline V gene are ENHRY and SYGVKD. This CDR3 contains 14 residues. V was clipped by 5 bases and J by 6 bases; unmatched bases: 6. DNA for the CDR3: TGTGCCATCAGTTCCGGGACTAGCAGCGATACGCAGTATTTT. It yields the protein CAISSGTSSDTQYF.

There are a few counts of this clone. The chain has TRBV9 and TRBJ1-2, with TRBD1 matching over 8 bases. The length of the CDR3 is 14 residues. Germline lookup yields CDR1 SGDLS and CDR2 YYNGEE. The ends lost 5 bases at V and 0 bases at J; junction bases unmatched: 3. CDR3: CASRTGQANYGYTF. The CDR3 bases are TGTGCCAGCAGAACGGGACAGGCTAACTATGGCTACACCTTC.

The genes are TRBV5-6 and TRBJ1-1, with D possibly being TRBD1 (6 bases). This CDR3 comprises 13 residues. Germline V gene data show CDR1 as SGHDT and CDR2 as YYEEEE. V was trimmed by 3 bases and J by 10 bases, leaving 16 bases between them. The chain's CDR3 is CASSSTGPRGAFF. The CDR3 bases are TGTGCCAGCAGCTCGACAGGCCCACGGGGAGCTTTCTTT.

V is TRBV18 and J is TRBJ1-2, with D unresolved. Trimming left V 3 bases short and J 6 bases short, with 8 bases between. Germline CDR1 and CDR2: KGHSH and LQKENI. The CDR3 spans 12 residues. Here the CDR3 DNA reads TGTGCCAGCTCACCGGGAGTTCATGGCTACACCTTC. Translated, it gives CASSPGVHGYTF. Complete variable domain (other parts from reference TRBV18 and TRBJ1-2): NAGVMQNPRHLVRRRGQEARLRCSPMKGHSHVYWYRQLPEEGLKFMVYLQKENIIDESGMPKERFSAEFPKEGPSILRIQQVVRGDSAAYFCASSPGVHGYTFGSGTRLTVV.

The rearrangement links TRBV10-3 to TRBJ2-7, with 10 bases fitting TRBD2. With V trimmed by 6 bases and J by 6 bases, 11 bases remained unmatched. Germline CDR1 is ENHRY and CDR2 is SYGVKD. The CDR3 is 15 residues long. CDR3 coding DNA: TGTGCCATCAGCCCTAAAGCGGGAGGGCCGGGCGAGCAGTACTTC. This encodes CAISPKAGGPGEQYF.

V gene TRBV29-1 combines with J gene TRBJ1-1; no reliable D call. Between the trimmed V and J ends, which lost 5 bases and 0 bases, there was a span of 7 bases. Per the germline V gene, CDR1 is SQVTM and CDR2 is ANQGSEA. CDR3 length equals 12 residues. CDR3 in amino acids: CSVLEVNTEAFF. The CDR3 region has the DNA TGCAGCGTTTTAGAGGTGAACACTGAAGCTTTCTTT.

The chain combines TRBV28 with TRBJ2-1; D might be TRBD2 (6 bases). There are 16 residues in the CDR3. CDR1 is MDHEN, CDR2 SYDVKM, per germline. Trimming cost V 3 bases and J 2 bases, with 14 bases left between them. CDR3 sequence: CASSFLAGSAYNEQFF. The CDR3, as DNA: TGTGCCAGCAGTTTCCTCGCGGGATCGGCCTACAATGAGCAGTTCTTC.

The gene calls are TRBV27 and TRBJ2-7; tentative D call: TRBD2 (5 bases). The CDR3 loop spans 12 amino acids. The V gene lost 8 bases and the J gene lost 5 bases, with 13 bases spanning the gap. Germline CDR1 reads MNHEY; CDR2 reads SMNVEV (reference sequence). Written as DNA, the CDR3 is TGTGCCAGCGGTCCTAGCATCCACGAGCAGTACTTC. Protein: CASGPSIHEQYF.

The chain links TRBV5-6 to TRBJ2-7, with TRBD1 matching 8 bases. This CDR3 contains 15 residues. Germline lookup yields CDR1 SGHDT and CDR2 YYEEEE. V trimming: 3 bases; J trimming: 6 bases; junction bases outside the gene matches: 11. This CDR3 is CASSSWTGIRREQYF. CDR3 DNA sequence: TGTGCCAGCAGCTCATGGACAGGGATCCGTCGCGAGCAGTACTTC.